There are a few counts of the clone carrying this T cell receptor beta chain. The data are from a study of blood T cells in healthy people across ages. PCR was performed a second time for about 6 to 12 cycles using a sample-barcoded 5' primer and a J-beta primer mix. TCRdb itself ran the 5' RACE reads through MiXCR, one entry per CDR3 protein. This table holds 1.5 million to 2 million distinct CDR3 sequences, around 48% found once. This receptor was identified in a woman aged 40 to 55 in good health. Sequenced sample: blood.

The CDR3 sequence: CSANTGSYPYEQYF. CDR3 coding DNA: TGCAGCGCCAACACGGGGTCCTACCCCTACGAGCAGTACTTC. The rearrangement joins TRBV29-1 to TRBJ2-7; D is possibly TRBD2 (5 bases). Trimming left V 7 bases short and J 2 bases short, with 18 bases between. Germline V CDR1 and CDR2: SQVTM, ANQGSEA. CDR3 length: 14 amino acids.